Shown below are 20 T cell receptor beta chains from a single sample sequenced in a study of shared clonotypes between healthy human individuals (dated by TCRdb to about 2020). Library construction relied on the immunoSEQ multiplex PCR assay. As stored in TCRdb, this immuneACCESS dataset retains in-frame rearrangements with V and J assigned. A fraction of the clones does not appear; measured against another copy, unresolved V genes explain less than half of the discrepancy, and the remainder lacks a known reason. A total of some 2,400,000 clones appear in this sample, approximately 94% of them only once. The ten largest make up around 0.13% of the sample. Material for sequencing was naive CD4+ T cells sorted from blood. According to the study, the label for this sample's cell subset or site signals: CD45RA+ positively selected. Receptors originate from a young man in good health.

J is TRBJ1-5 and V is TRBV30; TRBD1 matches 8 bases. This CDR3 has 15 amino acids. V dropped 2 bases and J dropped 2; count of bases not matched to a gene: 5. The germline gives CDR1 GTSNPN, CDR2 SVGIG (reference sequence). For the CDR3, the DNA is TGTGCCTGGAGTACAGGACAGGGCGGCAATCAGCCCCAGCATTTT. This encodes CAWSTGQGGNQPQHF.

This clone has a single count. The rearrangement links TRBV4-3 to TRBJ1-1; D unresolved. CDR3 length equals 15 residues. Trimming cost V 3 bases and J 1 base, with 12 bases left between them. Germline V gives CDR1 LGHNA, CDR2 YSLEER. The CDR3 DNA reads as TGCGCCAGCAGCCACTTAATAACAGCGAACACTGAAGCTTTCTTT. Translation: CASSHLITANTEAFF.

The sample holds a few counts of this clone. The V and J genes are TRBV5-8 and TRBJ2-3; no clear D. Germline CDR1 SGHTS, CDR2 YDEGEE. Trimming pared 5 bases from V and 8 bases from J, leaving 18 bases between. The CDR3 is 14 residues long. The CDR3 here is CASSPSWVSPTQYF. CDR3 nucleotides: TGTGCCAGCAGTCCCTCTTGGGTCAGTCCTACGCAGTATTTT.

The gene calls are TRBV5-1 and TRBJ2-3; D remains ambiguous. The length of the CDR3 is 15 residues. With 0 bases removed from V and 1 base from J, the gap between germline ends came to 9 bases. Germline V CDR1 and CDR2: SGHRS, YFSETQ. The CDR3 bases are TGCGCCAGCAGCTTGGAACCAGCCCGCACAGATACGCAGTATTTT. Translation gives CASSLEPARTDTQYF. Based on the CDR3 plus reference TRBV5-1 and TRBJ2-3, the full variable domain is KAGVTQTPRYLIKTRGQQVTLSCSPISGHRSVSWYQQTPGQGLQFLFEYFSETQRNKGNFPGRFSGRQFSNSRSEMNVSTLELGDSALYLCASSLEPARTDTQYFGPGTRLTVL.

The CDR3 DNA follows: TGTGCCAGCAGCCCCGGACAGGGAGGTGGGGCCAACGTCCTGACTTTC. It is translated as CASSPGQGGGANVLTF. The rearrangement joins TRBV7-2 to TRBJ2-6, with TRBD1 identical over 8 bases. Per the germline V gene, CDR1 is SGHTA and CDR2 is FQGNSA. The CDR3 covers 16 residues. V was pared by 5 bases and J by 3 bases, with 6 bases of the junction left unmatched. Full variable domain (remainder filled in from reference TRBV7-2 and TRBJ2-6): GAGVSQSPSNKVTEKGKDVELRCDPISGHTALYWYRQSLGQGLEFLIYFQGNSAPDKSGLPSDRFSAERTGGSVSTLTIQRTQQEDSAVYLCASSPGQGGGANVLTFGAGSRLTVL.

The sample holds one count of this clone. The chain employs TRBV7-9 and TRBJ1-1, with D unclear. Germline CDR1 and CDR2: SEHNR and FQNEAQ (reference sequence). The CDR3 extends over 14 amino acids. Deletions cut 1 base from V and 4 bases from J, with 10 bases between. The CDR3 DNA is TGTGCCAGCAGCTTAGACGGTTTGAGCACTGAAGCTTTCTTT. It encodes CASSLDGLSTEAFF.

This chain links TRBV6-5 with TRBJ1-5; D is unresolved. The CDR3 is 13 amino acids. Germline lookup yields CDR1 MNHEY and CDR2 SVGAGI. Trimming left V 6 bases short and J 4 bases short, with 10 bases between. The CDR3 here is CASRRGVNQPQHF. The CDR3 DNA reads TGTGCCAGCAGACGGGGAGTGAATCAGCCCCAGCATTTT.

This chain joins TRBV7-9 and TRBJ1-5, with 8 bases lining up with TRBD1. Germline CDR1 SEHNR, CDR2 FQNEAQ (reference sequence). With 1 base clipped from V and 2 bases from J, the junction kept 10 bases outside the gene matches. The CDR3 loop spans 18 amino acids. In DNA, the CDR3 is TGTGCCAGCAGCTTAGAGGACAGGGTAAAAGTAGGCAATCAGCCCCAGCATTTT. Its translation is CASSLEDRVKVGNQPQHF.

The chain recombines TRBV6-5 with TRBJ2-5, with TRBD1 as a possible D gene (5 bases). CDR1 and CDR2 from the germline V gene are MNHEY and SVGAGI. The CDR3 loop spans 13 amino acids. The ends were cut back, 1 base at V and 4 bases at J, with 7 bases in the middle. The CDR3 DNA sequence: TGTGCCAGCAGTTACTTCCAGGGAGAGACCCAGTACTTC. It translates to CASSYFQGETQYF.

The V gene is TRBV18, the J gene TRBJ2-2, with 8 nucleotides matching TRBD1. Germline trimming cut 6 bases from V and 6 bases from J; bases unmatched to any gene: 12. CDR1 is KGHSH and CDR2 is LQKENI in the germline V gene. The CDR3 covers 16 residues. The CDR3: CASSRAGQGASGELFF. CDR3 nucleotides: TGTGCCAGCTCCCGGGCCGGACAGGGTGCCTCCGGGGAGCTGTTTTTT.

The chain is built from TRBV5-8 and TRBJ2-3; maybe TRBD2 (6 bases). This CDR3 has 15 amino acids. Germline V lookup: CDR1 SGHTS, CDR2 YDEGEE. Deletions cut 2 bases from V and 2 bases from J, with 12 bases between. In DNA form, the CDR3 reads TGTGCCAGCAGCTTAGGAGGGGCAGCCACAGATACGCAGTATTTT. This codes for CASSLGGAATDTQYF.

The V call is TRBV7-6, the J call TRBJ1-3; D is perhaps TRBD1 (6 bases). The length of the CDR3 is 16 residues. Deletions cut 1 base from V and 0 bases from J, with 10 bases between. Germline V gene data show CDR1 as SGHVS and CDR2 as FNYEAQ. CDR3 residues: CASSLDGDTSGNTIYF. The CDR3 DNA is TGTGCCAGCAGCTTAGATGGGGACACCTCTGGAAACACCATATATTTT.

The chain is built from TRBV11-2 and TRBJ2-7, with 8 bases fitting TRBD2. The V gene end was trimmed by 7 bases and the J gene end by 0 bases; junction bases not matched to a gene: 8. The CDR3 sequence is 15 residues long. CDR1 SGHAT and CDR2 FQNNGV come from the germline V gene. Written as DNA, the CDR3 is TGTGCCAGCACCAGAGCGGGAGCCCTCTCCTACGAGCAGTACTTC. It translates to CASTRAGALSYEQYF.

With regard to this clone: Within the sample, other DNA sequences also encode this same CDR3. The chain links TRBV5-4 to TRBJ2-5; tentative D call: TRBD2 (6 bases). Trimming stripped 0 bases from V and 4 bases from J, with 10 bases between. This CDR3 is 14 amino acids long. Germline V gene lookup returns CDR1 SGHNT and CDR2 YYREEE (reference sequence). The CDR3 DNA reads TGTGCCAGCAGCTTGGCCCTAGCGCCAGAGACCCAGTACTTC. It specifies CASSLALAPETQYF.

The genes are TRBV28 and TRBJ2-7, with unresolved D. Germline V gene sequence: CDR1 MDHEN, CDR2 SYDVKM. CDR3 size: 12 residues. Trimming removed 5 bases at V and 5 bases at J, with 10 bases between. CDR3 protein: CASSQEYNEQYF. The DNA of the CDR3 is TGTGCCAGCAGTCAGGAGTATAACGAGCAGTACTTC.

The chain combines TRBV7-9 with TRBJ2-7; 9 bases fit TRBD1. V lost 3 bases to trimming and J lost 4 bases; unmatched junction nucleotides: 10. The CDR3 covers 16 residues. CDR1 is SEHNR and CDR2 is FQNEAQ in the germline V gene (reference sequence). CDR3: CASSFPPGQGGYEQYF. CDR3 coding DNA: TGTGCCAGCAGCTTTCCACCGGGACAGGGAGGTTACGAGCAGTACTTC.

The chain employs TRBV7-3 and TRBJ2-6, with D perhaps matching TRBD1 (6 bases). Trimming took 4 bases from V and 0 from J, leaving 13 bases between them. The CDR3 runs to 17 residues. Germline loops: CDR1 SGHTA, CDR2 FQGTGA. CDR3 region: CASSSRTADSGANVLTF. The DNA for the CDR3 is TGTGCCAGCAGCTCCAGGACAGCCGACTCTGGGGCCAACGTCCTGACTTTC.

The CDR3 DNA follows: TGTGCCAGCAGTGAAGGCCTCGGGGGTGGTAGGAGCTCCTACGAGCAGTACTTC. This encodes CASSEGLGGGRSSYEQYF. The J gene is TRBJ2-7, the V gene TRBV6-1, with a possible D match to TRBD2 (6 bases). The CDR3 sequence is 18 residues long. In germline, CDR1 is MNHNS, CDR2 SASEGT. The V end was cut by 1 base, the J end by 0 bases, with 19 bases between.

The chain is built from TRBV11-1 and TRBJ2-1, with 8 bases aligning to TRBD1. The CDR3 length is 15 residues. Germline assignment: CDR1 SGHAT and CDR2 FQDESV (reference sequence). The trim removed 5 bases at V and 5 bases at J, leaving 8 bases unmatched. For the CDR3, the DNA is TGTGCCAGCAGCGCCGGGACAGGATGGGACAATGAGCAGTTCTTC. This translates into CASSAGTGWDNEQFF.

The chain's CDR3 is CASSIRGQNGNQPQHF. CDR3 coding DNA: TGTGCCAGTAGTATACGGGGACAGAATGGCAATCAGCCCCAGCATTTT. The chain is built from TRBV19 and TRBJ1-5; 7 nucleotides agree with TRBD1. CDR1 and CDR2 from the germline V gene are LNHDA and SQIVND (reference sequence). The CDR3 is 16 amino acids. Trimming took 2 bases from V and 2 from J; bases not matched to a gene: 6.